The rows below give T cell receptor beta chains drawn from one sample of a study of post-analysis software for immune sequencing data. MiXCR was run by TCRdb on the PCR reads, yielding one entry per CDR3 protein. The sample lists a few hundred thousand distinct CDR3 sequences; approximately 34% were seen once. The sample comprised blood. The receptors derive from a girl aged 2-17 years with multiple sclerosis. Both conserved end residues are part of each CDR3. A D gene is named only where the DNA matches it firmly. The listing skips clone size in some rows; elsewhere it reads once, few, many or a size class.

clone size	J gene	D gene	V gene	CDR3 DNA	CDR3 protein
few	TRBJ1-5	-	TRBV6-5	TGTGCCAGCAGTTACCCGTCCTTAGGTAGCAATCAGCCCCAGCATTTT	CASSYPSLGSNQPQHF
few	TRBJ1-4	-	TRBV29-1	TGCAGCGTGTCGGGGGGAGCTAATGAAAAACTGTTTTTT	CSVSGGANEKLFF
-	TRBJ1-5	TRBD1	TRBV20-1	TGCAGTGCTAAGGAATGGACAGGCAGCCAGCCCCAGCATTTT	CSAKEWTGSQPQHF
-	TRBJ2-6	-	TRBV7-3	TGTGTCAGCAGCTTAGGGAACGGGGCCAACGTCCTGACTTTC	CVSSLGNGANVLTF
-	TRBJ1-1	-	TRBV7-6	TGTGCCAGCAGCTTAGCGGGAGGGAGGGGCACTGAAGCTTTCTTT	CASSLAGGRGTEAFF
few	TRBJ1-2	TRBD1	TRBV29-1	TGCAGCGTTGAAGCTCTAGGCTGGGACAGGAACTATGGCTACACCTTC	CSVEALGWDRNYGYTF
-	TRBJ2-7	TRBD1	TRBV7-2	TGTGCCAGCAGCCCCCGGACAGGGGCTCTGGTCGAGCAGTACTTC	CASSPRTGALVEQYF
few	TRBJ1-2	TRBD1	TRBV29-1	TGCAGCGTTGGGGGACAGCACAACTATGGCTACACCTTC	CSVGGQHNYGYTF
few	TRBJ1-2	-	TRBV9	TGTGCCAGCAGCGTAGATGCGGAGCCCGGCATCTATGGCTACACCTTC	CASSVDAEPGIYGYTF
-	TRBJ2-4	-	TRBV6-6	TGTGCCAGCAGTTACTCGGGGGAAGGGACCAAAAACATTCAGTACTTC	CASSYSGEGTKNIQYF
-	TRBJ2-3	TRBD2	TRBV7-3	TGTGCCAGCAGCTTAACTAGCGGGGGGACAAATACGCAGTATTTT	CASSLTSGGTNTQYF
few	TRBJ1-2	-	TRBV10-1	TGCGCCAGCAGTGAGACAGTGGACTATGGCTACACCTTC	CASSETVDYGYTF
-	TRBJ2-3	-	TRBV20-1	TGCAGTGCTAGTGGGGCGAGAGGAGCTAGCACAGATACGCAGTATTTT	CSASGARGASTDTQYF
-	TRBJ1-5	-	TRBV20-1	TGCAGTGCACTAGTCCCGGGGGGAAATCAGCCCCAGCATTTT	CSALVPGGNQPQHF
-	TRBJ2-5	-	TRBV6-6	TGTGCCAGCAGTATAGACGGGGAGACCCAGTACTTC	CASSIDGETQYF
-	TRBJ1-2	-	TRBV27	TGTGCCAGCCTAGGGGCTAGGAGTCATGATAACTATGGCTACACCTTC	CASLGARSHDNYGYTF
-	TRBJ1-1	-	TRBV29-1	TGCAGCGTTGAAGAAAGCGGGACTGAAGCTTTCTTT	CSVEESGTEAFF
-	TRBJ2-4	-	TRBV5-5	TGTGCCAGCAGCTTGGTTCTCCCCTCGGCCCCCAGAAACATTCAGTACTTC	CASSLVLPSAPRNIQYF
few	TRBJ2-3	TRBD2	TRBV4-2	TGTGCCAGCAGCCAAGTTAGCGGGGGGGCTCCAGATACGCAGTATTTT	CASSQVSGGAPDTQYF
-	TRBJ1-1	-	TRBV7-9	TGTGCCAGCAGCTCCGACAACGTCGTAGGGTACCTTGAAGCTTTCTTT	CASSSDNVVGYLEAFF
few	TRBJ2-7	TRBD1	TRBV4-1	TGCGCCAGCAGCCAAGATCGGGGACAGGGCCCAAGCTCCTACGAGCAGTACTTC	CASSQDRGQGPSSYEQYF
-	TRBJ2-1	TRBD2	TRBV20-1	TGCAGTGCCGGGGGACTAGCGGAGGGAAGCGGCTACAATGAGCAGTTCTTC	CSAGGLAEGSGYNEQFF
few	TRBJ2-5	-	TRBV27	TGTGCCAGCAGTCCGGGCCAACTGTGGGAGACCCAGTACTTC	CASSPGQLWETQYF
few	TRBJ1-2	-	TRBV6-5	TGTGCCAGCAGTGCCGACACTTGGAACTATGGCTACACCTTC	CASSADTWNYGYTF
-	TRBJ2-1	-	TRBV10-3	TGTGCCATCAGTGCAGAGAATGAGCAGTTCTTC	CAISAENEQFF
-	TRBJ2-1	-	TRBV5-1	TGCGCCAGCAGCTTGCTCACAGGCTCCTACAATGAGCAGTTCTTC	CASSLLTGSYNEQFF
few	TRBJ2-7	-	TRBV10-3	TGTGCCATCAGTGATCCCACCTCGGGTCATTACGAGCAGTACTTC	CAISDPTSGHYEQYF
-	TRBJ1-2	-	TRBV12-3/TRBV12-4	TGTGCCAGCAGTGTCGACTCGACCAACTATGGCTACACCTTC	CASSVDSTNYGYTF
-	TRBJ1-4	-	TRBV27	TGTGCCAGCAGTTTATCCGGCAATGAAAAACTGTTTTTT	CASSLSGNEKLFF
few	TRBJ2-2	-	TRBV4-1	TGCGCCAGCAGCCCTAGAGAAAAGAACACCGGGGAGCTGTTTTTT	CASSPREKNTGELFF
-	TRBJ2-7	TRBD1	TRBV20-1	TGCAGTGCTAACGACAGGGTTGCCGAGCAGTACTTC	CSANDRVAEQYF
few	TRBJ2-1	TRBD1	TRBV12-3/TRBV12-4	TGTGCCAGCAGTTTAGGGGGACAGGGTACCTACAATGAGCAGTTCTTC	CASSLGGQGTYNEQFF
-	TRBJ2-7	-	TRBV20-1	TGCAGTGCTAGAGCCCTGGATCACAGCTCCTACGAGCAGTACTTC	CSARALDHSSYEQYF
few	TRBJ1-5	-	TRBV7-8	TGTGCCAGCAGCTCCCCAGCTGGCAATCAGCCCCAGCATTTT	CASSSPAGNQPQHF
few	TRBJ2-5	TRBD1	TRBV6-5	TGTGCCAGCAGTCACCCGACAGGGGGCGCAGGAGAGACCCAGTACTTC	CASSHPTGGAGETQYF
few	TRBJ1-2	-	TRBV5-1	TGCGCCAGCAGCTCCACAGACACCATCTATGGCTACACCTTC	CASSSTDTIYGYTF
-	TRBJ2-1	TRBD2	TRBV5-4	TGTGCCAGCAGCTTGAAGAGCGGGGGCTACAATGAGCAGTTCTTC	CASSLKSGGYNEQFF
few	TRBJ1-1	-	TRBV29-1	TGCAGCTCCCGAAGGGGCCGGAACACTGAAGCTTTCTTT	CSSRRGRNTEAFF
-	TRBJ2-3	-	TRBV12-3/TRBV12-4	TGTGCCAGCAACCTCCGGGATACGCAGTATTTT	CASNLRDTQYF
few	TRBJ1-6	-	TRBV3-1	TGTGCCAGCAGCCACTCCCAAACCCCCCTCCACTTT	CASSHSQTPLHF
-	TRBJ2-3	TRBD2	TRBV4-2	TGTGCCAGCAGCCAACTAGCGGGGATAGACACAGATACGCAGTATTTT	CASSQLAGIDTDTQYF
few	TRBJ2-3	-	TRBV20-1	TGCAGTGCTGACCAAGCTGGGGGGGCTTCTCATACGCAGTATTTT	CSADQAGGASHTQYF
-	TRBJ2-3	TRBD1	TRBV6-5	TGTGCCAGCAGTTCTAACGACAGGGGCAGCACAGATACGCAGTATTTT	CASSSNDRGSTDTQYF
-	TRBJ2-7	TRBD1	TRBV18	TGTGCCAGCTCACCCGAACAGGGGTCCGAGCAGTACTTC	CASSPEQGSEQYF
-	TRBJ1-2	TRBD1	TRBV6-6	TGTGCCAGCAGTTACTCGGGACAGGGCGGCTACTCCTTC	CASSYSGQGGYSF
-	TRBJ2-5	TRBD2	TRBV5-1	TGCGCCAGCAGCTTGACTAGCGGGAGGGATCAAGAGACCCAGTACTTC	CASSLTSGRDQETQYF
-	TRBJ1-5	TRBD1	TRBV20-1	TGCAGTGCTAGTGCCACCACAACAGGGGGAAATCAGCCCCAGCATTTT	CSASATTTGGNQPQHF
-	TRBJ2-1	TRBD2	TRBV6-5	TGTGCCGGCAGTTACAGGTCAGGGAGGGACAATGAGCAGTTCTTC	CAGSYRSGRDNEQFF
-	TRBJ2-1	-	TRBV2	TGTGCCGGCAGCCCGGGCCATGAGCAGTTCTTC	CAGSPGHEQFF
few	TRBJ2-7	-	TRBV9	TGTGCCAGCAGCGTAGATGGTTCTCCTGCTGGCTTGGGGGATCGCGAGCAGTACTTC	CASSVDGSPAGLGDREQYF